Included here is one TCR beta chain sequence, with context. Its matching antigen is unknown. V lost 1 base to trimming and J lost 10 bases; unmatched junction nucleotides: 10. This CDR3 comprises 14 residues. CDR1 is DFQATT, CDR2 SNEGSKA, per germline (reference sequence). These data are taken from a study of vaccination and CD4 T cells after COVID-19. Whole-study context: Researchers treated cells with overlapping spike peptides taken from SARS-CoV-2, HCoV-NL63, HCoV-OC43 and HCoV-229E.

The time point was: late sampling 161 to 241 days after vaccination in a few convalescent patients. The sample's treatment: roughly 10-day PBMC culture with coronavirus spike peptide pools or control peptides (ViraFEST assay). Once obtained from cultured CD4+ T cells, the DNA was sequenced using the Oncomine TCR Beta short-read assay. MiXCR, applied by TCRdb to the PCR reads, yields one record per CDR3 protein. The table lists over 20,000 distinct CDR3 sequences, around 33% of them singletons. The sequencing here drew on CD4+ T cells from blood, cultured in vitro, taken about 7 months after SARS-CoV-2 vaccination. The clonotype originates from a human donor who had recovered from COVID-19. The rearrangement links TRBV20-1 to TRBJ2-7, with TRBD1 matching 10 bases. This chain's CDR3 is CSARADRGQAQQYF. CDR3 nucleotides: TGCAGTGCTAGAGCCGACAGGGGGCAAGCCCAACAGTACTTC.